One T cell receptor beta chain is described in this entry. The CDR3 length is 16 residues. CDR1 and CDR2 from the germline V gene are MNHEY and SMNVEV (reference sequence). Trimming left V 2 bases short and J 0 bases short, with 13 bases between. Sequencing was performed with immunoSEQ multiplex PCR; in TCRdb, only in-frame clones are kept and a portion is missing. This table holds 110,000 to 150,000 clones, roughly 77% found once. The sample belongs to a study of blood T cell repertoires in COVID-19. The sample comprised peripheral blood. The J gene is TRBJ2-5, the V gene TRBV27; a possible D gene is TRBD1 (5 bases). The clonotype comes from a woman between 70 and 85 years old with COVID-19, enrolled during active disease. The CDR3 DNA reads TGTGCCAGCAGTTTACTGGGCAGGGCGGACCAAGAGACCCAGTACTTC. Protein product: CASSLLGRADQETQYF.